This T cell receptor beta chain was sequenced in a study of OX40 agonist ivuxolimab in advanced cancers. Here immunoSEQ multiplex PCR was the method, and the copy in TCRdb shows in-frame clones only, minus some. The sample lists some 150,000 clones; just over 90% were seen once. The J segment lost 2 bases and the V segment lost 1 base, leaving 9 bases of the junction unmatched. CDR1 and CDR2 from the germline V gene are SGHAT and FQNNGV. This CDR3 region has 17 residues. This sequence joins TRBV11-2 and TRBJ2-7; 9 nucleotides line up with TRBD1. The sequences come from CD4+ or CD8+ T cells sorted from blood, collected in a trial of the OX40 agonist ivuxolimab. This clonotype was obtained from an adult with an advanced solid tumor such as melanoma, head and neck, liver or kidney cancer. The DNA of the CDR3 is TGTGCCAGCAGCTTAGTAATGGGGACAGGGATCCCCTACGAGCAGTACTTC. As protein: CASSLVMGTGIPYEQYF.